The subject of this entry is one TCR beta chain. Its antigen is unknown. These data belong to a study of cytomegalovirus exposure and HLA in healthy donors. Notes on the study in general: Later analysis showed most CMV-associated TCR beta chains appearing HLA-restricted.

The ends lost 1 base at V and 0 bases at J; junction bases unmatched: 0. CDR3 size: 16 residues. Germline V gene sequence: CDR1 SGHVS, CDR2 FNYEAQ. The PCR used 60 Vbeta and 13 Jbeta primers. Here immunoSEQ multiplex PCR was the method, and the copy in TCRdb shows in-frame clones only, minus some. The sample holds around 220,000 clones; around 85% are singletons and the top ten take approximately 0.22%. This receptor was taken from a girl under 10 years old in good health and CMV-seronegative. This chain uses TRBV7-6 with TRBJ2-7; TRBD2 matches at 13 bases. Specimen: PBMCs. The CDR3 DNA follows: TGTGCCAGCAGCTTAGGACTAGCGGGGGGCTCCTACGAGCAGTACTTC. The encoded protein is CASSLGLAGGSYEQYF.